A single sample is the source of the 20 T cell receptor beta chains below, sequenced in a study of T cell changes during pregnancy in multiple sclerosis. Some clones are missing from TCRdb's copy, which holds only in-frame ones; the method was immunoSEQ multiplex PCR. The repertoire has around 100,000 clones, roughly nine tenths of them found once; the top ten carry approximately 3.5%. The material sequenced was peripheral blood, taken after pregnancy. All receptors come from a female donor with multiple sclerosis, enrolled in a pregnancy study.

Of note for this clone: No DNA is shown, since the ends of the CDR3 on it are uncertain; the CDR3 is the one TCRdb lists. This chain links TRBV5-1 with TRBJ1-5; the listed D gene, TRBD1, was not tested against the DNA. Germline values: CDR1 SGHRS, CDR2 YFSETQ. The CDR3 spans 15 residues, counting both ends. CDR3 residues: CASSFGPGGSQPQHF.

The chain recombines TRBV6-6 with TRBJ1-6; TRBD1 matches at 7 bases. The CDR3 runs 14 residues. Germline trimming cut 7 bases from V and 7 bases from J; bases unmatched to any gene: 7. Germline CDR1 and CDR2: MNHNY and SVGAGI (reference sequence). The CDR3 DNA is TGTGCCAGCACCCCCACCAGGGGGAATTCACCCCTCCACTTT. It translates to CASTPTRGNSPLHF.

CDR3 loop: CASTGGGVNQPQHF. Here the CDR3 DNA reads TGTGCCAGCACCGGAGGGGGGGTAAATCAGCCCCAGCATTTT. The chain links TRBV6-1 to TRBJ1-5; a weak D match, TRBD1 (6 bases). Looked up from germline, CDR1 is MNHNS and CDR2 is SASEGT. This CDR3 has 14 amino acids. V was trimmed by 7 bases and J by 4 bases, leaving 14 bases between them.

The rearrangement joins TRBV9 to TRBJ1-2; no clear D gene. V was clipped by 0 bases and J by 1 base, with 10 bases between them. Germline lookup yields CDR1 SGDLS and CDR2 YYNGEE. CDR3 size: 15 residues. CDR3: CASSVAVSGNYGYTF. CDR3 bases: TGTGCCAGCAGCGTAGCTGTTTCGGGTAACTATGGCTACACCTTC.

This sequence joins TRBV11-3 and TRBJ2-2, with D uncertain. Germline CDR1 and CDR2: SGHNT and YENEEA. The V and J ends lost 1 base and 2 bases respectively, with 5 bases between them. This CDR3 region has 14 residues. The CDR3 region has the DNA TGTGCCAGCAGCTTAGCTCTTAACACCGGGGAGCTGTTTTTT. It is translated as CASSLALNTGELFF.

This clone was picked up one time. The chain joins TRBV4-2 to TRBJ1-2; 7 bases fit TRBD1. The J segment lost 7 bases and the V segment lost 0 bases, leaving 5 bases of the junction unmatched. This CDR3 has 14 residues. Germline V gene sequence: CDR1 LGHNA, CDR2 YNFKEQ. This CDR3 reads CASSQEWDSLGYTF. The DNA of the CDR3 is TGTGCCAGCAGCCAAGAGTGGGACAGCCTTGGCTACACCTTC.

V usage is TRBV13 and J usage is TRBJ2-1, with 10 bases lining up with TRBD2. With 5 bases clipped from V and 4 bases from J, the junction kept 17 bases outside the gene matches. Germline values: CDR1 PRHDT, CDR2 FYEKMQ (reference sequence). This CDR3 has 19 amino acids. CDR3 sequence (DNA): TGTGCCAGCAGCCCCGGAACTCTCTCCGGGACTAGCGCTTACAATGAGCAGTTCTTC. Protein: CASSPGTLSGTSAYNEQFF.

The chain is built from TRBV7-8 and TRBJ1-2; 7 positions agree with TRBD1. The germline CDR1 and CDR2 sequences are SGHVS and FQNEAQ. J was trimmed by 6 bases and V by 3 bases; bases with no gene match: 10. The CDR3 is made up of 15 amino acids. CDR3 sequence (DNA): TGTGCCAGCAGCTTCAGAACCGGGACAGCGCATGGCTACACCTTC. This codes for CASSFRTGTAHGYTF.

This chain uses TRBV7-8 with TRBJ2-1; 8 nucleotides line up with TRBD2. V lost 2 bases and J lost 8; bases outside the gene matches: 17. Germline V gene sequence: CDR1 SGHVS, CDR2 FQNEAQ. The CDR3 length is 18 residues. CDR3 nucleotides: TGTGCCAGCAGCTTATGGTTGCTCGATGCGGGGGGCCGCTATGAGCAGTTCTTC. It codes for CASSLWLLDAGGRYEQFF.

The chain is built from TRBV2 and TRBJ2-2; 9 bases align to TRBD1. CDR1 is SNHLY, CDR2 FYNNEI, per germline. The ends lost 7 bases at V and 4 bases at J; junction bases unmatched: 7. The CDR3 contains 15 residues. The CDR3 region has the DNA TGTGCCAGCACCCACTCGGGACAGGGCACCGGGGAGCTGTTTTTT. As protein: CASTHSGQGTGELFF.

This chain connects TRBV14 to TRBJ1-2; the match to TRBD1 covers 9 bases. In germline, CDR1 is SGHDN, CDR2 FVKESK. The CDR3 covers 16 residues. Trimming at V came to 2 bases and at J to 2 bases, leaving 6 bases not matched to a gene. CDR3 protein: CASSQQGGQGNYGYTF. For the CDR3, the DNA is TGTGCCAGCAGCCAACAAGGCGGACAGGGGAACTATGGCTACACCTTC.

The rearrangement links TRBV5-4 to TRBJ2-3; the D gene is possibly TRBD2 (6 bases). V was pared by 2 bases and J by 7 bases, with 14 bases between. This CDR3 is 14 amino acids long. The germline CDR1 and CDR2 sequences are SGHNT and YYREEE (reference sequence). CDR3 in amino acids: CASSFVSSVNTQYF. The DNA of the CDR3 is TGTGCCAGCAGCTTCGTATCTAGCGTCAATACGCAGTATTTT. Variable domain in full (rest from reference TRBV5-4 and TRBJ2-3): ETGVTQSPTHLIKTRGQQVTLRCSSQSGHNTVSWYQQALGQGPQFIFQYYREEENGRGNFPPRFSGLQFPNYSSELNVNALELDDSALYLCASSFVSSVNTQYFGPGTRLTVL.

The rearrangement joins TRBV19 to TRBJ2-7; the D gene is possibly TRBD2 (6 bases). CDR1 and CDR2 (germline): LNHDA, SQIVND (reference sequence). This CDR3 comprises 14 residues. The V and J ends lost 6 bases and 1 base respectively, with 13 bases between them. CDR3 amino acids: CASSHPGGSYEQYF. As DNA, the CDR3 is TGTGCCAGTAGCCACCCAGGAGGGTCCTACGAGCAGTACTTC. Full variable domain (remainder filled in from reference TRBV19 and TRBJ2-7): DGGITQSPKYLFRKEGQNVTLSCEQNLNHDAMYWYRQDPGQGLRLIYYSQIVNDFQKGDIAEGYSVSREKKESFPLTVTSAQKNPTAFYLCASSHPGGSYEQYFGPGTRLTVT.

About this clone: The junction departs from germline at one end; a sequencing error may be responsible. The V call is TRBV6-5, the J call TRBJ2-1; weak D call: TRBD2 (6 bases). This CDR3 has 14 amino acids. Germline CDR1 and CDR2: MNHEY and SVGAGI. In DNA form, the CDR3 reads TGTGCCAGCACCGGAGGGTTCTCCGACAATGAGCAGTTCTTC. Protein product: CASTGGFSDNEQFF.

The chain carries TRBV2 and TRBJ2-3; the match to TRBD1 covers 7 bases. Per germline, CDR1 SNHLY and CDR2 FYNNEI. The CDR3 is 15 amino acids. The V segment lost 3 bases and the J segment 1 base; nucleotides outside the gene matches: 4. As DNA, the CDR3 is TGTGCCAGCAGTGACGGGACAGCCGGCACAGATACGCAGTATTTT. Translating gives CASSDGTAGTDTQYF.

The CDR3, as DNA: TGTGCCAGCAGCTTAAACTCGTTAGGGGCGAACACCGGGGAGCTGTTTTTT. Encoded protein: CASSLNSLGANTGELFF. This chain uses TRBV7-6 with TRBJ2-2; a possible D gene is TRBD1 (5 bases). V was trimmed by 2 bases and J by 0 bases, leaving 13 bases between them. The CDR3 runs 17 residues. Germline lookup yields CDR1 SGHVS and CDR2 FNYEAQ.

The chain recombines TRBV2 with TRBJ1-4; 9 bases line up with TRBD1. This CDR3 is 15 amino acids long. Germline V gene data show CDR1 as SNHLY and CDR2 as FYNNEI. V was pared by 7 bases and J by 0 bases, with 3 bases of the junction left unmatched. CDR3 residues: CASTGQGATNEKLFF. The CDR3 coding sequence is TGTGCCAGCACGGGACAGGGAGCAACTAATGAAAAACTGTTTTTT.

V and J are TRBV6-5 and TRBJ1-1; no firm D call. Germline V gene data show CDR1 as MNHEY and CDR2 as SVGAGI. Trimming left V 4 bases short and J 4 bases short, with 7 bases between. The CDR3 runs 12 residues. The CDR3 region is CASSSPSTEAFF. The CDR3 DNA is TGTGCCAGCAGTTCCCCGTCCACTGAAGCTTTCTTT.

This clone appeared once. The chain couples TRBV11-2 to TRBJ2-1; TRBD2 agrees at 9 bases. The length of the CDR3 is 15 residues. Germline V gene lookup returns CDR1 SGHAT and CDR2 FQNNGV. V was clipped by 0 bases and J by 5 bases; unmatched bases: 2. The CDR3 DNA reads TGTGCCAGCAGCTTAGACCTAGCGGGGAACAATGAGCAGTTCTTC. It codes for CASSLDLAGNNEQFF.

V usage is TRBV20-1 and J usage is TRBJ2-7; D may be TRBD1 (6 bases). Trimming took off 1 base at V and 6 bases at J, with 7 bases between the two ends. The CDR3 extends over 11 amino acids. Germline assignment: CDR1 DFQATT and CDR2 SNEGSKA (reference sequence). The CDR3 region is CSARGGREQYF. The DNA of the CDR3 is TGCAGTGCTAGAGGGGGGCGCGAGCAGTACTTC.